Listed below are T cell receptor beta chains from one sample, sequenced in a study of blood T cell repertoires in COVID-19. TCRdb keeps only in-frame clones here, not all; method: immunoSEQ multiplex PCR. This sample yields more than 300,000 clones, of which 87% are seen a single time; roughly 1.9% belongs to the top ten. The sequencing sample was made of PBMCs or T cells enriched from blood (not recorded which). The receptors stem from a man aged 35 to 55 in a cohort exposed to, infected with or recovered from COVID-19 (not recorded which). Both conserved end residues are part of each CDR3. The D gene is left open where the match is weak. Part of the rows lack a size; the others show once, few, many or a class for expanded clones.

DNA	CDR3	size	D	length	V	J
TGTGCCACCAAAGGACAGGGCAGCACAGATACGCAGTATTTT	CATKGQGSTDTQYF	NA	TRBD1	14	TRBV24-1	TRBJ2-3
TGTGCCAGCAGTGAAACAGTCCCAACCCGCACAGATACGCAGTATTTT	CASSETVPTRTDTQYF	NA	NA	16	TRBV2	TRBJ2-3
TGTGCCAGCAGCCCTGGCAGGGATGAAAAACTGTTTTTT	CASSPGRDEKLFF	once	NA	13	TRBV11-2	TRBJ1-4
TGTGCCAGCAGCATGACAGGGACGAAAGGCACTGAAGCTTTCTTT	CASSMTGTKGTEAFF	NA	TRBD1	15	TRBV11-1	TRBJ1-1
TGCGCCAGCAGCCTACCGGGACTAGCGGGTGAGCAGTTCTTC	CASSLPGLAGEQFF	NA	TRBD2	14	TRBV5-1	TRBJ2-1
TGCGCCAGCAGCCACGGAACAGGGAGCTCCTACGAGCAGTACTTC	CASSHGTGSSYEQYF	NA	NA	15	TRBV4-1	TRBJ2-7
TGTGCCAGCAGCCGGGACACCTATAGCAATCAGCCCCAGCATTTT	CASSRDTYSNQPQHF	NA	NA	15	TRBV2	TRBJ1-5
TGCGCCAGCAGCTTTGACAGTTTGGAGACCCAGTACTTC	CASSFDSLETQYF	NA	NA	13	TRBV5-1	TRBJ2-5
TGTGCCAGCAGCCAAGCGGGGAGGCGGACCGGGGAGCTGTTTTTT	CASSQAGRRTGELFF	NA	NA	15	TRBV14	TRBJ2-2
TGTGCCAGCAGCTTAGCACTAGCGGGAGCCAATGAGCAGTTCTTC	CASSLALAGANEQFF	NA	TRBD2	15	TRBV11-1	TRBJ2-1
TGTGCCAGCAGCTTTTTTCGGGGGATTCTCTACAATGAGCAGTTCTTC	CASSFFRGILYNEQFF	few	NA	16	TRBV11-2	TRBJ2-1
TGTGCCAGCGGACAGGTCAGCAATCAGCCCCAGCATTTT	CASGQVSNQPQHF	NA	TRBD1	13	TRBV7-2	TRBJ1-5
TGTGCCAGCACCCAATTGACACCGGGGGGCCAGTACTTC	CASTQLTPGGQYF	NA	TRBD2	13	TRBV6-5	TRBJ2-5
TGTGCCAGCAGCGGATTTGGGACATTGCAGCCCCAGCATTTT	CASSGFGTLQPQHF	NA	NA	14	TRBV7-2	TRBJ1-5
TGTGCCAGCAGCCAACCGGGATCCTACAATGAGCAGTTCTTC	CASSQPGSYNEQFF	NA	NA	14	TRBV3-1/TRBV3-2	TRBJ2-1
TGTGCAAGTCGCTTAAAGGACAGGACCTACAATGAGCAGTTCTTC	CASRLKDRTYNEQFF	NA	NA	15	TRBV12-2	TRBJ2-1
TGTGCCAGCAGTGATCCGTGGCAGTCGAGGACTGAAGCTTTCTTT	CASSDPWQSRTEAFF	NA	NA	15	TRBV2	TRBJ1-1
TGTGCCAGCAGTGAAGCGACTAGCGGTCGCTACGAGCAGTACTTC	CASSEATSGRYEQYF	NA	TRBD2	15	TRBV6-1	TRBJ2-7
TGTGCCAGCTCACCACTAAGCGGGAGGAAGGACTACGAGCAGTACTTC	CASSPLSGRKDYEQYF	NA	TRBD2	16	TRBV18	TRBJ2-7
TGTGCCACCAGTGAACTAGCGGGAGGGAATGAGCAGTTCTTC	CATSELAGGNEQFF	once	TRBD2	14	TRBV24-1	TRBJ2-1
TGCGCCAGCAGCTTGGCCACAAACTACGAGCAGTACTTC	CASSLATNYEQYF	NA	NA	13	TRBV5-1	TRBJ2-7
TGTGCCAGCAAAGAAAGCGGGACCCCTCCCTACGAGCAGTACTTC	CASKESGTPPYEQYF	NA	TRBD2	15	TRBV27	TRBJ2-7
TGTGCCAGCAGCCCACTACAGGGGACGAACACCGGGGAGCTGTTTTTT	CASSPLQGTNTGELFF	NA	TRBD1	16	TRBV27	TRBJ2-2
TGCGCCAGCAGCACCGGCCATCCCCCCAGGGGCACTGAAGCTTTCTTT	CASSTGHPPRGTEAFF	NA	NA	16	TRBV5-1	TRBJ1-1